This record covers a single T cell receptor beta chain. Its cognate antigen is unknown. This specimen belongs to a study of T cells in Graves' hyperthyroidism and ophthalmopathy. J gave up 7 bases and V 5 bases, and 10 bases lay outside the gene matches. CDR3 length: 15 residues. From germline, CDR1 is SEHNR and CDR2 FQNEAQ (reference sequence). TCR beta CDR3 sequences were amplified from RNA transcripts. Using the HTBI primer set, a first-round RT-PCR was run on the TCR CDR3. TCRdb reanalysed the multiplex PCR reads using MiXCR and keeps one entry per CDR3 protein. Of about 340,000 distinct CDR3 sequences listed, roughly 18% are singletons. Study-wide findings and caveats: Stable hyperthyroidism was told apart from ophthalmopathy by a model built on 13 V-J features.

The sample taken for sequencing was blood. This chain links TRBV7-9 with TRBJ2-1; TRBD2 matches at 8 bases. The source is a woman between 45 and 65 years old with Graves' hyperthyroidism. CDR3 loop: CASSAAGTRENEQFF. The CDR3 region has the DNA TGTGCCAGCAGCGCCGCCGGGACTAGAGAGAATGAGCAGTTCTTC.